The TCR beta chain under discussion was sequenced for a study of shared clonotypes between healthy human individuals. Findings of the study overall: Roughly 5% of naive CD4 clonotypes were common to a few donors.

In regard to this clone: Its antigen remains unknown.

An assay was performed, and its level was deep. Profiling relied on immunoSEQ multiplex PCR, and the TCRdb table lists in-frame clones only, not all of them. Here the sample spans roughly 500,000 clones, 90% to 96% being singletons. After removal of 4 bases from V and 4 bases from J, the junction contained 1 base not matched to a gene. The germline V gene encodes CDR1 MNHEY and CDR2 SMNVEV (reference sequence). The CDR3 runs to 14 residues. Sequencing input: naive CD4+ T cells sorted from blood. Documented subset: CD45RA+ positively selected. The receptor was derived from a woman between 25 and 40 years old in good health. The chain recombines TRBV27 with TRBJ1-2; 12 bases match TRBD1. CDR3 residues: CASSWDRGLYGYTF. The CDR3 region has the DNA TGTGCCAGCAGTTGGGACAGGGGGCTCTATGGCTACACCTTC.